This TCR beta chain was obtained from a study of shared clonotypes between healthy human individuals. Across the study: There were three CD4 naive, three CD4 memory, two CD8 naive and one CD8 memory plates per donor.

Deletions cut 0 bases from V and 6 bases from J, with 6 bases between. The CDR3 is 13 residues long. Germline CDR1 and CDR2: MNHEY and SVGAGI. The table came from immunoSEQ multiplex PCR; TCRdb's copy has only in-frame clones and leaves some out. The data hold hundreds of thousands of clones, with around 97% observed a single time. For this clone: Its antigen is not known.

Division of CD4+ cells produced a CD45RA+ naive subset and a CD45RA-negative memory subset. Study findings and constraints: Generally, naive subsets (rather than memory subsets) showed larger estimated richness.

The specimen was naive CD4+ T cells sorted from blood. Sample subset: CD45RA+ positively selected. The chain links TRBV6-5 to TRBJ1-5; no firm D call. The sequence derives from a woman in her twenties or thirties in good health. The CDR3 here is CASSYSYGQPQHF. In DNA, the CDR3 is TGTGCCAGCAGTTACTCGTACGGTCAGCCCCAGCATTTT.